These 30 T cell receptor beta chains came from one sample sequenced in a study of T cell responses to AZD1222 COVID-19 vaccine. This table comes from immunoSEQ multiplex PCR, and its TCRdb copy is limited to in-frame clones, with some not included. The data contain more than 250,000 clones, 80% to 95% of them singletons. Sequenced material: peripheral blood, taken on day 0 of AZD1222 vaccination. The source of these receptors is an adult in good health.

This clone was picked up one time. This chain joins TRBV19 and TRBJ2-5; possible D gene TRBD2, 5 bases. The CDR3 runs 14 residues. The germline CDR1 and CDR2 sequences are LNHDA and SQIVND (reference sequence). V lost 6 bases to trimming and J lost 4 bases, with 15 bases between them. The CDR3 bases are TGTGCCAGTAGCGAGTGGGATGAGGGAGAGACCCAGTACTTC. Protein sequence: CASSEWDEGETQYF.

The V call is TRBV6-5, the J call TRBJ2-7; D could derive from TRBD1 or TRBD2 (6 bases each). The CDR3 length is 14 residues. From germline, CDR1 is MNHEY and CDR2 SVGAGI. Trimming left V 7 bases short and J 2 bases short, with 15 bases between. CDR3 in amino acids: CASTVKGGAYEQYF. As DNA, the CDR3 is TGTGCCAGCACTGTGAAGGGGGGCGCCTACGAGCAGTACTTC.

The chain joins TRBV2 to TRBJ2-3; TRBD1 matches at 8 bases. In germline, CDR1 is SNHLY, CDR2 FYNNEI. CDR3 length equals 18 residues. With 6 bases clipped from V and 0 bases from J, the junction kept 14 bases outside the gene matches. For the CDR3, the DNA is TGTGCCAGCAGCCCCGAGACAGGGGTACCTGTTAGCACAGATACGCAGTATTTT. This gives the protein CASSPETGVPVSTDTQYF.

This chain joins TRBV1 and TRBJ1-2; TRBD1, as called in the table, went unchecked against the DNA. TRBV1 is annotated as a pseudogene. The CDR3 sequence is 15 residues long. The CDR3 loop reads CTSSQMDREAYGYTF. For the CDR3, the DNA is TGCACCAGCAGCCAAATGGACAGGGAGGCCTATGGCTACACCTTC.

This clone was seen a single time. This chain connects TRBV6-5 to TRBJ1-2; a possible D gene is TRBD1 (6 bases). Germline loops: CDR1 MNHEY, CDR2 SVGAGI. The length of the CDR3 is 14 residues. Trimming stripped 2 bases from V and 8 bases from J, with 15 bases between. CDR3 in DNA: TGTGCCAGCAGTTACCAGGGGCCCGCATACGGCTACACCTTC. This gives the protein CASSYQGPAYGYTF.

This clone appeared a single time. V gene TRBV25-1 combines with J gene TRBJ2-7; D not certain. The CDR3 is 11 amino acids. The germline CDR1 and CDR2 sequences are MGHDK and SYGVNS. The V end lost 6 bases, the J end lost 4 bases, and 7 bases lay between the germline ends. This CDR3 is CASRTNYEQYF. Here the CDR3 DNA reads TGTGCCAGCAGAACCAATTACGAGCAGTACTTC.

The chain combines TRBV3-1 (or the pseudogene TRBV3-2) with TRBJ1-5; 8 bases match TRBD1. V lost 4 bases, J lost 6 bases, and 5 bases stayed unmatched. The length of the CDR3 is 14 residues. Germline CDR1 LGHDT, CDR2 YNNKEL (reference sequence). The CDR3 region is CASSPRTGTQPQHF. CDR3 nucleotide sequence: TGTGCCAGCAGCCCTAGGACAGGGACTCAGCCCCAGCATTTT.

The CDR3 sequence is CASSLYHEQYF. The CDR3 coding sequence is TGTGCCAGCAGCTTATATCACGAGCAGTACTTC. The rearrangement joins TRBV7-9 to TRBJ2-7; D is unresolved. V was cut by 2 bases and J by 5 bases, with 4 bases left in between. The CDR3 extends over 11 amino acids. Looked up from germline, CDR1 is SEHNR and CDR2 is FQNEAQ (reference sequence).

On this clone itself: At one of its ends the junction is not consistent with the germline gene, which may arise from a read error. This chain uses TRBV12-3 or TRBV12-4 with TRBJ1-1, with D possibly TRBD1 on 6 matching bases. The CDR3 extends over 13 amino acids. The chain's CDR3 is CAGSTGQTPEAFF. The DNA for the CDR3 is TGTGCCGGCAGTACCGGACAGACCCCTGAAGCTTTCTTT.

The chain is built from TRBV28 and TRBJ2-1; 10 bases are a match to TRBD2. V dropped 7 bases and J dropped 0; count of bases not matched to a gene: 9. The CDR3 is 17 residues long. Germline V gene data show CDR1 as MDHEN and CDR2 as SYDVKM. The CDR3 spells CASIRLAGVTSYNEQFF. The CDR3 bases are TGTGCCAGCATCAGGCTAGCGGGGGTTACCTCCTACAATGAGCAGTTCTTC.

The genes are TRBV15 and TRBJ1-1; D gene ambiguous. The CDR3 consists of 14 residues. Germline-derived CDR1 and CDR2 are LNHNV and YYDKDF (reference sequence). V shed 0 bases and J shed 6 bases, with 11 bases lying between them. The CDR3 DNA sequence: TGTGCCACCAGCAGAGACCCGACTGGATCTGAAGCTTTCTTT. This sequence encodes CATSRDPTGSEAFF. Complete variable domain (other parts from reference TRBV15 and TRBJ1-1): DAMVIQNPRYQVTQFGKPVTLSCSQTLNHNVMYWYQQKSSQAPKLLFHYYDKDFNNEADTPDNFQSRRPNTSFCFLDIRSPGLGDTAMYLCATSRDPTGSEAFFGQGTRLTVV.

This chain links TRBV28 with TRBJ2-1, with 7 bases fitting TRBD2. V shed 2 bases and J 7 bases; nucleotides not matched to a gene: 8. The CDR3 covers 15 residues. Germline CDR1 MDHEN, CDR2 SYDVKM. For the CDR3, the DNA is TGTGCCAGCAGTTTAGAAGCGGGGTTCCGAAATGAGCAGTTCTTC. Its protein is CASSLEAGFRNEQFF. Full variable domain (outside the CDR3, taken from reference TRBV28 and TRBJ2-1): DVKVTQSSRYLVKRTGEKVFLECVQDMDHENMFWYRQDPGLGLRLIYFSYDVKMKEKGDIPEGYSVSREKKERFSLILESASTNQTSMYLCASSLEAGFRNEQFFGPGTRLTVL.

The chain uses TRBV18 and TRBJ2-3, with a tentative D call TRBD1 (6 bases). CDR3 size: 15 residues. V dropped 3 bases and J dropped 3 bases, with 13 bases sitting between them. The V gene's germline CDR1 is KGHSH and CDR2 LQKENI. The CDR3 loop is CASSPPDRGTDTQYF. The CDR3 DNA reads TGTGCCAGCTCACCGCCGGACAGAGGGACAGATACGCAGTATTTT.

The rearrangement joins TRBV2 to TRBJ1-6, with TRBD1 identical over 8 bases. With V trimmed by 4 bases and J by 10 bases, 6 bases remained unmatched. Germline V gene sequence: CDR1 SNHLY, CDR2 FYNNEI. The CDR3 has 14 residues. The CDR3, as DNA: TGTGCCAGCAGTGTTGGCAGGGGGCGGTCACCCCTCCACTTT. Its translation is CASSVGRGRSPLHF.

This clone was recorded a few times. The chain links TRBV20-1 to TRBJ1-2; no clear D gene. The CDR3 is 11 residues long. Trimming removed 3 bases from V and 8 bases from J, with 10 bases in between. Per the germline V gene, CDR1 is DFQATT and CDR2 is SNEGSKA (reference sequence). In DNA, the CDR3 is TGCAGTGCTAGTAGGCGGGTGGGCTACACCTTC. Its translation is CSASRRVGYTF.

The chain uses TRBV19 and TRBJ1-5; 8 positions match TRBD1. Germline loops: CDR1 LNHDA, CDR2 SQIVND (reference sequence). The V gene end was trimmed by 7 bases and the J gene end by 5 bases; junction bases not matched to a gene: 10. The CDR3 is 15 residues long. The CDR3 sequence: CASTARQGLDQPQHF. As DNA, the CDR3 is TGTGCCAGTACTGCGCGACAGGGGCTGGATCAGCCCCAGCATTTT.

Here the CDR3 DNA reads TGTGCCAGCAGTTTAACGACTAGCGGGGTTCGCGAGCAGTACTTC. This codes for CASSLTTSGVREQYF. This sequence joins TRBV28 and TRBJ2-7; 11 bases map to TRBD2. The CDR3 totals 15 residues. V was clipped by 2 bases and J by 6 bases; unmatched bases: 6. CDR1 is MDHEN and CDR2 is SYDVKM in the germline V gene.

This clone was counted a few times. The V gene is TRBV6-6, the J gene TRBJ2-6; 8 positions match TRBD1. V trimming: 5 bases; J trimming: 3 bases; junction bases outside the gene matches: 9. CDR3 length: 17 amino acids. Germline V CDR1 and CDR2: MNHNY, SVGAGI (reference sequence). CDR3 region: CASSPRTGTYGANVLTF. The CDR3 DNA follows: TGTGCCAGCAGTCCCCGGACAGGGACTTATGGGGCCAACGTCCTGACTTTC.

This clone has more than one count but fewer than ten. This CDR3 is CASSPLQLTYNEQFF. The CDR3 bases are TGCGCCAGCAGCCCCCTTCAGCTTACCTACAATGAGCAGTTCTTC. This chain connects TRBV4-1 to TRBJ2-1; no definite D call. With 4 bases removed from V and 2 bases from J, the gap between germline ends came to 12 bases. The CDR3 loop spans 15 amino acids. Germline V gene sequence: CDR1 MGHRA, CDR2 YSYEKL.

The chain has TRBV5-4 and TRBJ1-1, with D unresolved. Germline loops: CDR1 SGHNT, CDR2 YYREEE (reference sequence). V dropped 6 bases and J dropped 0 bases, with 9 bases sitting between them. The CDR3 spans 13 residues. CDR3 protein: CASNADMNTEAFF. The CDR3 DNA follows: TGTGCCAGCAACGCAGATATGAACACTGAAGCTTTCTTT.

The V and J genes are TRBV11-2 and TRBJ1-4; TRBD1 matches at 10 bases. The CDR3 covers 17 residues. V lost 3 bases and J lost 6; bases outside the gene matches: 10. CDR1 SGHAT and CDR2 FQNNGV come from the germline V gene. This CDR3 reads CASSFRDRGFMDEKLFF. DNA of the CDR3: TGTGCCAGCAGCTTCCGGGACAGGGGCTTTATGGATGAAAAACTGTTTTTT.

The V gene is TRBV6-1, the J gene TRBJ1-6, with D uncertain. In germline, CDR1 is MNHNS, CDR2 SASEGT. V was shortened by 3 bases and J by 8 bases, with 11 bases between the two germline ends. This CDR3 spans 14 amino acids. The CDR3 DNA sequence: TGTGCCAGCAGTGACCAGGAAAACTATTCACCCCTCCACTTT. It yields the protein CASSDQENYSPLHF.

V usage is TRBV6-5 and J usage is TRBJ1-5; no firm D call. CDR3 length equals 16 residues. The germline CDR1 and CDR2 sequences are MNHEY and SVGAGI. The V and J ends lost 0 bases and 4 bases respectively, with 13 bases between them. The CDR3: CASSYSEATLNQPQHF. The CDR3 bases are TGTGCCAGCAGTTACTCTGAGGCAACCCTAAATCAGCCCCAGCATTTT.

The V call is TRBV3-1 (or the pseudogene TRBV3-2), the J call TRBJ1-5, with D uncertain. V was trimmed by 3 bases and J by 0 bases, leaving 3 bases between them. This CDR3 contains 13 residues. Looked up from germline, CDR1 is LGHDT and CDR2 is YNNKEL (reference sequence). The CDR3 here is CASSQYSNQPQHF. The DNA for the CDR3 is TGTGCCAGCAGCCAGTATAGCAATCAGCCCCAGCATTTT.

This rearrangement joins TRBV20-1 to TRBJ1-1, with D uncertain. CDR1 and CDR2 (germline): DFQATT, SNEGSKA (reference sequence). This CDR3 spans 11 amino acids. The ends were cut back, 1 base at V and 7 bases at J, with 7 bases in the middle. The CDR3 DNA follows: TGCAGTGCTAGAGTTAGGGATGAAGCTTTCTTT. Amino acid sequence: CSARVRDEAFF.

The rearrangement uses TRBV5-6 and TRBJ1-4; TRBD1 aligns across 8 bases. J was trimmed by 6 bases and V by 4 bases; bases with no gene match: 2. Per the germline V gene, CDR1 is SGHDT and CDR2 is YYEEEE. This CDR3 is 13 amino acids long. Here the CDR3 reads CASSQTGDEKLFF. The CDR3 bases are TGTGCCAGCAGCCAGACAGGGGATGAAAAACTGTTTTTT.

This clone was detected only a few times. The CDR3 DNA reads as TGTGCCAGCAGCGTAGTCCCTAGCGGGAGTCCCGGGGAGCTGTTTTTT. Amino acids: CASSVVPSGSPGELFF. The chain employs TRBV9 and TRBJ2-2; 10 positions agree with TRBD2. Looked up from germline, CDR1 is SGDLS and CDR2 is YYNGEE. The CDR3 has 16 amino acids. The trim removed 0 bases at V and 6 bases at J, leaving 5 bases unmatched.

The chain carries TRBV3-1 (or the pseudogene TRBV3-2) and TRBJ2-4; no definite D call. Trimming shortened V by 1 base and J by 0 bases, and 10 bases separated the two germline ends. There are 16 residues in the CDR3. CDR1 is LGHDT, CDR2 YNNKEL, per germline (reference sequence). CDR3 residues: CASSQVGLLAKNIQYF. The CDR3 DNA is TGTGCCAGCAGCCAAGTGGGGTTACTAGCCAAAAACATTCAGTACTTC.

This chain links TRBV3-1 (or the pseudogene TRBV3-2) with TRBJ1-5; D ambiguous. The CDR3 has 13 residues. The ends were cut back, 6 bases at V and 6 bases at J, with 12 bases in the middle. Germline CDR1 is LGHDT and CDR2 is YNNKEL (reference sequence). CDR3 loop: CASSPGRIQPQHF. As DNA, the CDR3 is TGTGCCAGCAGTCCCGGACGGATTCAGCCCCAGCATTTT.

Only one count was recorded for this clone. The chain carries TRBV7-3 and TRBJ2-5; D might be TRBD1 (6 bases). CDR1 is SGHTA and CDR2 is FQGTGA in the germline V gene. Trimming removed 5 bases at V and 1 base at J, with 11 bases between. The CDR3 extends over 14 amino acids. CDR3 sequence (DNA): TGTGCCAGCAGCCCCGGGACACTCCAAGAGACCCAGTACTTC. It is translated as CASSPGTLQETQYF. Variable domain in full (rest from reference TRBV7-3 and TRBJ2-5): GAGVSQTPSNKVTEKGKYVELRCDPISGHTALYWYRQSLGQGPEFLIYFQGTGAADDSGLPNDRFFAVRPEGSVSTLKIQRTERGDSAVYLCASSPGTLQETQYFGPGTRLLVL.